Below, 13 T cell receptor beta chains from the same sample are listed, as sequenced in a study of technical replicates of blood from a few donors. Assay used: immunoSEQ multiplex PCR; TCRdb lists only in-frame clones, some missing. The table lists 100,000 or so clones, 96% of them singletons. Sequenced: T cells isolated from PBMCs. The receptors were gathered from a human donor in good health.

The chain couples TRBV7-9 to TRBJ2-7; 10 nucleotides agree with TRBD2. The CDR3 is made up of 14 amino acids. J gave up 4 bases and V 1 base, and 1 base lay outside the gene matches. Germline CDR1 and CDR2: SEHNR and FQNEAQ (reference sequence). The CDR3 region is CASSLELAGYEQYF. In DNA form, the CDR3 reads TGTGCCAGCAGCTTAGAACTAGCGGGATACGAGCAGTACTTC. The complete variable domain, with remaining parts taken from reference TRBV7-9 and TRBJ2-7, reads DTGVSQNPRHKITKRGQNVTFRCDPISEHNRLYWYRQTLGQGPEFLTYFQNEAQLEKSRLLSDRFSAERPKGSFSTLEIQRTEQGDSAMYLCASSLELAGYEQYFGPGTRLTVT.

The chain combines TRBV6-1 with TRBJ1-4, with D possibly TRBD1 on 5 matching bases. Per germline, CDR1 MNHNS and CDR2 SASEGT. The CDR3 contains 13 residues. V was clipped by 1 base and J by 14 bases, with 14 bases between them. The CDR3: CASSEGGLGGLFF. CDR3 bases: TGTGCCAGCAGTGAAGGGGGCCTCGGAGGGCTGTTTTTT.

This clone was recorded once. The chain couples TRBV10-3 to TRBJ2-2, with 7 bases fitting TRBD1. V lost 10 bases to trimming and J lost 4 bases; unmatched junction nucleotides: 3. Germline-derived CDR1 and CDR2 are ENHRY and SYGVKD. The CDR3 covers 12 residues. The CDR3 bases are TGTGCCACCACAGGGGCCACCGGGGAGCTGTTTTTT. Translated: CATTGATGELFF.

This clone was recorded once. V gene TRBV7-9 combines with J gene TRBJ2-3; TRBD2 might be the D (6 bases). Trimming removed 1 base from V and 6 bases from J, with 14 bases in between. The germline V gene has CDR1 SEHNR and CDR2 FQNEAQ (reference sequence). CDR3 size: 15 residues. The CDR3 nucleotides are TGTGCCAGCAGCTTAGGGGCGGGGTCTTGGGATACGCAGTATTTT. It codes for CASSLGAGSWDTQYF.

V and J are TRBV5-6 and TRBJ2-2, with D perhaps TRBD2 (5 bases). CDR1 and CDR2 (germline): SGHDT, YYEEEE. The length of the CDR3 is 15 residues. V was trimmed by 4 bases and J by 3 bases, leaving 13 bases between them. In DNA form, the CDR3 reads TGTGCCAGCAGCCGCCCAGAGGGCTACACCGGGGAGCTGTTTTTT. Its translation: CASSRPEGYTGELFF.

This chain links TRBV6-1 with TRBJ2-3; a possible D gene is TRBD1 (5 bases). CDR3 length: 14 residues. With 2 bases removed from V and 11 bases from J, the gap between germline ends came to 17 bases. Germline V lookup: CDR1 MNHNS, CDR2 SASEGT. The CDR3 DNA is TGTGCCAGCAGTGAAAATGGTGTGGGAAGGGGGCAGTATTTT. Translation: CASSENGVGRGQYF.

The V and J genes are TRBV7-9 and TRBJ2-7; TRBD1 matches 11 bases. Unmatched junction bases numbered 10, after V lost 6 bases and J lost 6 bases. The CDR3 covers 15 residues. The germline gives CDR1 SEHNR, CDR2 FQNEAQ (reference sequence). Here the CDR3 reads CASSFWTGGTFEQYF. CDR3 nucleotides: TGTGCCAGCAGTTTTTGGACAGGGGGCACGTTCGAGCAGTACTTC.

The chain carries TRBV5-1 and TRBJ1-2; 9 nucleotides line up with TRBD1. Per the germline V gene, CDR1 is SGHRS and CDR2 is YFSETQ. The J segment lost 3 bases and the V segment lost 4 bases, leaving 4 bases of the junction unmatched. The CDR3 consists of 14 residues. This CDR3 is CASSQDRGDYGYTF. CDR3 sequence (DNA): TGCGCCAGCAGCCAGGACAGGGGCGACTATGGCTACACCTTC.

The V gene is TRBV10-2, the J gene TRBJ2-5, with D maybe TRBD2 (6 bases). V shed 8 bases and J shed 5 bases, with 24 bases lying between them. CDR3 length: 16 amino acids. Germline V lookup: CDR1 WSHSY, CDR2 SAAADI. CDR3: CASGGASRPRRETQYF. DNA for the CDR3: TGCGCCAGCGGAGGGGCTAGTCGTCCACGACGGGAGACCCAGTACTTC.

The V and J genes are TRBV27 and TRBJ2-3; the D is unclear. CDR1 is MNHEY, CDR2 SMNVEV, per germline (reference sequence). V lost 2 bases to trimming and J lost 0 bases, with 6 bases between them. This CDR3 comprises 14 residues. The CDR3 here is CASSLHYSTDTQYF. The CDR3, as DNA: TGTGCCAGCAGTTTACACTACAGCACAGATACGCAGTATTTT.

The chain is built from TRBV19 and TRBJ1-3; TRBD1 matches at 8 bases. The CDR3 has 15 amino acids. Unmatched junction bases numbered 7, after V lost 6 bases and J lost 3 bases. The V gene's germline CDR1 is LNHDA and CDR2 SQIVND (reference sequence). The CDR3 DNA reads TGTGCCAGTAGGTCGCAGGGGGCGGGTGGAAACACCATATATTTT. Encoded protein: CASRSQGAGGNTIYF.

V and J are TRBV7-9 and TRBJ2-1; TRBD2 aligns across 10 bases. V shed 5 bases and J 5 bases; nucleotides not matched to a gene: 6. CDR1 SEHNR and CDR2 FQNEAQ come from the germline V gene (reference sequence). The CDR3 runs to 15 residues. CDR3 bases: TGTGCCAGCAGCGATAGACTAGCGGGCCACAATGAGCAGTTCTTC. This codes for CASSDRLAGHNEQFF.

This sequence joins TRBV5-1 and TRBJ2-2; no clear D gene. The CDR3 covers 11 residues. The ends were cut back, 5 bases at V and 6 bases at J, with 5 bases in the middle. CDR1 is SGHRS, CDR2 YFSETQ, per germline. CDR3 coding DNA: TGCGCCAGCAGTCCATCCGGGGAGCTGTTTTTT. It yields the protein CASSPSGELFF.